Included here is one T cell receptor (beta chain) sequence, with context. The antigen is undetermined. This CDR3 is 13 amino acids long. V was cut by 5 bases and J by 6 bases, with 13 bases left in between. Germline loops: CDR1 SGHAT, CDR2 FQDESV (reference sequence). The data originate from a study of T cell repertoires in cytomegalovirus infection. Overall study: Alongside well-studied HLA-B-restricted CMV epitopes, recently identified HLA-C-restricted CMV epitopes were also used. Indications of both CMV infection and matching HLA type were provided by public TCR beta signatures. Study-wide points: Ex vivo responses were dominated by HLA-C-restricted CMV-specific TCR beta clonotypes.

TCRdb reprocessed the reads with MiXCR, giving one entry per CDR3 protein. The repertoire holds hundreds of thousands of distinct CDR3 sequences, with roughly 30% as singletons. The source of this sequence is a human donor in good health (CMV status not recorded). Some clones in this sample may be carry-over from other donors' samples. This rearrangement joins TRBV11-1 to TRBJ1-2; D is possibly TRBD1 (5 bases). Sequenced material: cultured CD8+ T cells from PBMCs, taken from culture after CMV antigen stimulation. The CDR3 nucleotides are TGTGCCAGCAGCCACGGGACGGTGAATGGCTACACCTTC. Protein product: CASSHGTVNGYTF.